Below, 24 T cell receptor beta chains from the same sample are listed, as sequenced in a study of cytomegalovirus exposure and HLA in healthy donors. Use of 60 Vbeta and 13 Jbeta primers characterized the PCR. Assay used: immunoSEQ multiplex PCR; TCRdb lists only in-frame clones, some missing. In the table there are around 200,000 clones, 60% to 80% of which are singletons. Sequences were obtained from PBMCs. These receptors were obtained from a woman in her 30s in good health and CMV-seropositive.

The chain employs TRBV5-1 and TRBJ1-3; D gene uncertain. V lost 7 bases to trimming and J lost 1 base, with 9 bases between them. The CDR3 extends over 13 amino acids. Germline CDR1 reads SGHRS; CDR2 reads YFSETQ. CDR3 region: CASSRESGNTIYF. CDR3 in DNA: TGCGCCAGCTCCCGGGAATCTGGAAACACCATATATTTT.

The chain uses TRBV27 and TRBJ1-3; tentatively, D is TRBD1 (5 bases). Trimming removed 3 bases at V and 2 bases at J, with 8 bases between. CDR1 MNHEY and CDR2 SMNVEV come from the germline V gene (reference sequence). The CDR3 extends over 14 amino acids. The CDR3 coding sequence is TGTGCCAGCAGTTTGGGAGGGGCTGGAAACACCATATATTTT. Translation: CASSLGGAGNTIYF.

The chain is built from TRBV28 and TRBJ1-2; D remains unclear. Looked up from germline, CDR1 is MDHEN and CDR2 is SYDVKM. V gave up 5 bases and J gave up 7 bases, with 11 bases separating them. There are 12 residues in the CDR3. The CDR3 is CASSPYVGGYTF. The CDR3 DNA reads TGTGCCAGCAGTCCGTACGTCGGTGGCTACACCTTC.

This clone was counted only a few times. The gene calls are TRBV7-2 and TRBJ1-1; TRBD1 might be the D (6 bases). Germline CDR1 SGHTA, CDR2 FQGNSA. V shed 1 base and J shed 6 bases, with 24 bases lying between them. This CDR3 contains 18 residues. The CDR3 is CASSLGSLRGGGGAEAFF. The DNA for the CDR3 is TGTGCCAGCAGCTTAGGGTCCTTGCGGGGAGGAGGGGGGGCTGAAGCTTTCTTT.

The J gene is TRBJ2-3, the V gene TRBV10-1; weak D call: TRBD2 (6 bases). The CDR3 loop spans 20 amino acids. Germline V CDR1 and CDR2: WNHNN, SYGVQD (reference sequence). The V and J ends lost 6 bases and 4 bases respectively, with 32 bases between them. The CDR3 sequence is CASSPGIRPGVFGWADTQYF. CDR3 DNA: TGCGCCAGCAGCCCGGGGATTCGACCGGGAGTATTTGGATGGGCAGATACGCAGTATTTT.

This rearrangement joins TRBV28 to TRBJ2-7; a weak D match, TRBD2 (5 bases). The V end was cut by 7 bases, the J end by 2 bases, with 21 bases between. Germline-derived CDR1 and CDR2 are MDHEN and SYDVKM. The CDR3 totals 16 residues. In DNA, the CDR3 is TGTGCCAGCACACCAACTAGTTCTCCACCGCCCTACGAGCAGTACTTC. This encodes CASTPTSSPPPYEQYF.

This CDR3 is CASSYRQGAYEQYF. The CDR3 coding sequence is TGTGCCAGCAGCTATAGACAGGGGGCTTACGAGCAGTACTTC. V gene TRBV5-5 combines with J gene TRBJ2-7; TRBD1 aligns across 10 bases. The ends lost 3 bases at V and 4 bases at J; junction bases unmatched: 4. The CDR3 is 14 residues long. Germline V gives CDR1 SGHKS, CDR2 YYEKEE (reference sequence).

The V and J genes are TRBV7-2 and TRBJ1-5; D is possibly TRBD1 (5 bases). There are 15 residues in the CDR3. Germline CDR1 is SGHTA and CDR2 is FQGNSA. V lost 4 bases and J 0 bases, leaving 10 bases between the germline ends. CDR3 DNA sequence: TGTGCCAGCAGCTCGGACACGGGTAGCAATCAGCCCCAGCATTTT. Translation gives CASSSDTGSNQPQHF.

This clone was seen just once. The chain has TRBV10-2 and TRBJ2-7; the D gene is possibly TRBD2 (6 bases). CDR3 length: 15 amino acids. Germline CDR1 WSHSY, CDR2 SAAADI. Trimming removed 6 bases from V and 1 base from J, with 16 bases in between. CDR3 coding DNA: TGCGCCAGCAGCGAACTTCCCGGGACTTCCTACGAGCAGTACTTC. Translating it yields CASSELPGTSYEQYF.

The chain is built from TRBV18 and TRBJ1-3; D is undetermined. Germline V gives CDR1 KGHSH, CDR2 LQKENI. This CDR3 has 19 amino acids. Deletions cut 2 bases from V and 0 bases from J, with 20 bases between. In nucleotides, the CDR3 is TGTGCCAGCTCACCATTAGGAGCACGGGGATCTGCCTCTGGAAACACCATATATTTT. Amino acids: CASSPLGARGSASGNTIYF.

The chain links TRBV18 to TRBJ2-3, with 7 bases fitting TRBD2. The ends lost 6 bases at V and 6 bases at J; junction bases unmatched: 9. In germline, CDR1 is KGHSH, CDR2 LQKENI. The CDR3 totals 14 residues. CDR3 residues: CASSSLADSDTQYF. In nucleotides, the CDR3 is TGTGCCAGCTCTAGCCTAGCGGATAGTGATACGCAGTATTTT. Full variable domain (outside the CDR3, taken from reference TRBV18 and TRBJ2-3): NAGVMQNPRHLVRRRGQEARLRCSPMKGHSHVYWYRQLPEEGLKFMVYLQKENIIDESGMPKERFSAEFPKEGPSILRIQQVVRGDSAAYFCASSSLADSDTQYFGPGTRLTVL.

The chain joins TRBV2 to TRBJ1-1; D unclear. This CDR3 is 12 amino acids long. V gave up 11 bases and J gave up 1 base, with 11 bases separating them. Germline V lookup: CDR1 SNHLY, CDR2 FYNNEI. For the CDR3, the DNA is TGTGCCCGCCGGAGGCAGAACACTGAAGCTTTCTTT. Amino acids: CARRRQNTEAFF.

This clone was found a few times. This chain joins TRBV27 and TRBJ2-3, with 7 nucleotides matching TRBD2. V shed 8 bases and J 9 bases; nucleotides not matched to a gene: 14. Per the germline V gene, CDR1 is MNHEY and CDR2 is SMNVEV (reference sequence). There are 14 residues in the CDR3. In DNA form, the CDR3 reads TGTGCCAGCTATTTGGCGGGGGACCCCAGAACGCAGTATTTT. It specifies CASYLAGDPRTQYF.

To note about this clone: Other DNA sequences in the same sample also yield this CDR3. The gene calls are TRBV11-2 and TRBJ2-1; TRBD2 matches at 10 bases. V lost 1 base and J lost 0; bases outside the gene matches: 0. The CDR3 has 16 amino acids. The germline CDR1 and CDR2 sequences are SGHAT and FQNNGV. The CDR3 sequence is CASSLGLAGSYNEQFF. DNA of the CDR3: TGTGCCAGCAGCTTAGGACTAGCGGGCTCCTACAATGAGCAGTTCTTC.

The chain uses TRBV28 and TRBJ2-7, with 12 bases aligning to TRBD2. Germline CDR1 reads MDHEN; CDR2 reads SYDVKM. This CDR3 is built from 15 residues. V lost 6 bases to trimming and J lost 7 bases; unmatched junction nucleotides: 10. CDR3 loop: CASRSGTSGHEEQYF. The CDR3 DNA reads TGTGCCAGCAGATCCGGGACTAGCGGGCACGAGGAGCAGTACTTC. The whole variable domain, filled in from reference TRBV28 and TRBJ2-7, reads DVKVTQSSRYLVKRTGEKVFLECVQDMDHENMFWYRQDPGLGLRLIYFSYDVKMKEKGDIPEGYSVSREKKERFSLILESASTNQTSMYLCASRSGTSGHEEQYFGPGTRLTVT.

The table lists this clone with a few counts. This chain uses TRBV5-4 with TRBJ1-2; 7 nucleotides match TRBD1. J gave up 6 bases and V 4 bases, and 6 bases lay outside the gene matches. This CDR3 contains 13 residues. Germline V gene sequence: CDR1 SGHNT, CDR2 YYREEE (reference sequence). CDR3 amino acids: CASSRDRVDGYTF. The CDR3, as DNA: TGTGCCAGCAGCCGAGACAGGGTAGATGGCTACACCTTC.

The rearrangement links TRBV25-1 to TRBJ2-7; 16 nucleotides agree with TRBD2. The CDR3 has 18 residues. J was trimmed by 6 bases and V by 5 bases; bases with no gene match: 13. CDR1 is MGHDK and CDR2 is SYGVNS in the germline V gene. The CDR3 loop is CASSPSTGTSGRAGEQYF. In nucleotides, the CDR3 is TGTGCCAGCAGTCCCTCCACCGGGACTAGCGGGAGGGCCGGCGAGCAGTACTTC.

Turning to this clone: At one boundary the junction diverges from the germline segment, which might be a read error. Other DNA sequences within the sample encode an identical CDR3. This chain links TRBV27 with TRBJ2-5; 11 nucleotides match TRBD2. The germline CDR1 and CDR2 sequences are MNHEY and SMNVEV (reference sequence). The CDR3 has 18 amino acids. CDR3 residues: CASRRGGLAGGVQETQYF. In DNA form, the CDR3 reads TGCGCCAGCAGGCGAGGGGGGCTAGCGGGGGGAGTACAAGAGACCCAGTACTTC.

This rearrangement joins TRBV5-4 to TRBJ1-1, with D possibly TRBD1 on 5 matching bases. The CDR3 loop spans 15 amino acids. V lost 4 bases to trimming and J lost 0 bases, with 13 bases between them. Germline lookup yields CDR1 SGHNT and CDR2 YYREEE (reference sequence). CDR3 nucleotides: TGTGCCAGCAGCCTAACCACAGGCCTGAACACTGAAGCTTTCTTT. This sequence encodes CASSLTTGLNTEAFF.

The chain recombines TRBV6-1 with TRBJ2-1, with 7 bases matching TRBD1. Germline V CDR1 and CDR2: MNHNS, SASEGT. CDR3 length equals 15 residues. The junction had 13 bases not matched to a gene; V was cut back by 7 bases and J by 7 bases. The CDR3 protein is CASMSGTVYLNEQFF. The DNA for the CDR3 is TGTGCCAGCATGTCGGGGACAGTTTATCTAAATGAGCAGTTCTTC.

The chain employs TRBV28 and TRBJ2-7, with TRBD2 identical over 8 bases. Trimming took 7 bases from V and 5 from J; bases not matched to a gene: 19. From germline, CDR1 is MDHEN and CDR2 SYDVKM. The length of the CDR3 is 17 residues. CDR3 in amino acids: CASTLRIRRLASHEQYF. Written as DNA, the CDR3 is TGTGCCAGCACCCTACGAATAAGACGACTAGCGAGCCACGAGCAGTACTTC.

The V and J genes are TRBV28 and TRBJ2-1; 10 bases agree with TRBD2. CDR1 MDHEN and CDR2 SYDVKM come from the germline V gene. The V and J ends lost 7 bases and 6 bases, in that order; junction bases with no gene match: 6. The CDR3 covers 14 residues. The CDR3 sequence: CASTSRTSGNEQFF. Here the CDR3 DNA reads TGTGCCAGCACTTCCCGGACTAGCGGCAATGAGCAGTTCTTC.

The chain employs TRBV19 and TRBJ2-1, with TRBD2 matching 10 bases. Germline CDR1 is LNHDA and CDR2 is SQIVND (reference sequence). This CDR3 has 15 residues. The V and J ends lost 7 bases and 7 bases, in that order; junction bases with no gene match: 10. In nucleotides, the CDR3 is TGTGCCAGTAATCCTATAGCGGGAGGAGTGAATGAGCAGTTCTTC. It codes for CASNPIAGGVNEQFF.

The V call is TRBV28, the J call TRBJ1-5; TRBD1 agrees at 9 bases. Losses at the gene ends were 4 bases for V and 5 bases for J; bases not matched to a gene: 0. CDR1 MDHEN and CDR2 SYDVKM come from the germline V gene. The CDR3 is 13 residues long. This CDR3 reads CASSWTGDQPQHF. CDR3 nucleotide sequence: TGTGCCAGCAGTTGGACAGGGGATCAGCCCCAGCATTTT.